Sequencing of this T cell receptor beta chain was carried out in a study of T cells in Graves' hyperthyroidism and ophthalmopathy. In the study overall: Peripheral blood was obtained at initial diagnosis, preceding any treatment.

Germline V gene sequence: CDR1 SGHKS, CDR2 YYEKEE (reference sequence). CDR3 size: 17 residues. The V gene end was trimmed by 4 bases and the J gene end by 4 bases; junction bases not matched to a gene: 12. This clonotype came up a few times. Ophthalmopathy patients had Clinical Activity Score at least 3, NOSPECS grade at least 4, duration under 3 months. What was amplified from RNA transcripts were TCR beta CDR3 regions. The primer set for the first-round RT-PCR of the TCR CDR3 was HTBI. Each CDR3 protein is one row after TCRdb ran MiXCR on the multiplex PCR reads. The top ten hold about 20% of the sample, which has 360,000 or so distinct CDR3 sequences, roughly 15% seen once.

The receptor was derived from a woman between 55 and 75 years old with Graves' ophthalmopathy. Sequencing used blood. This chain joins TRBV5-5 and TRBJ2-7; 12 bases align to TRBD2. The CDR3 sequence is CASSHTPTSGRQYEQYF. The CDR3 coding sequence is TGTGCCAGCAGCCACACGCCGACTAGCGGGAGACAGTACGAGCAGTACTTC.